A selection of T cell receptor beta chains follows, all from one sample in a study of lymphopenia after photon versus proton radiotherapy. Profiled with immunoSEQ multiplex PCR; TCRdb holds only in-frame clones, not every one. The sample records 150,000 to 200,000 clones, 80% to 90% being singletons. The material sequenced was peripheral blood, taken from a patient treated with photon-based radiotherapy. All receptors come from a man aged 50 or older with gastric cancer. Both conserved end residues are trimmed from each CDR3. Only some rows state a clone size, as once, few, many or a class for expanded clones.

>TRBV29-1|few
SVTSTSSYEQY
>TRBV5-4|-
ASSYSIGGLAGVTETQY
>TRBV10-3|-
AISEVRTPWEQY
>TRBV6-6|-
ASTGTGGTEAF
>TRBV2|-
ASSEALGGGQRKRNNEQF
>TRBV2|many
ASSERGGLRIQQF
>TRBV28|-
ASSGGASGSYEQY
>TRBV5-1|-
ASSLAPGGNTEAF
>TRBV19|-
ASSIGVSSGYT
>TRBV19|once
ASSIGSYRQPQH
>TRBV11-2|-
ASSFNGGSSYEQY
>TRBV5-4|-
ASRNTGERTGELF
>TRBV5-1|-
ASSLAEWDIQY
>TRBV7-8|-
ASREREFYEQY
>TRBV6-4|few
ASGRDAGSTEAF
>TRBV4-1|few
ASSHPGTGGSSGNTIY
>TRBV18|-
ASSPRGAGDYSNQPQH
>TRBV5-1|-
ASKQAPSYEQY
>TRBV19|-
ASSVTGGIDIQY
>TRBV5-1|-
ASSLVSGGPYEQY
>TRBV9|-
ASSVRDRANTEAF
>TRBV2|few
ASDTTGTGANVLT
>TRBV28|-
ASSFPGGDEQF
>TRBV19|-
ASSVDREYEQF
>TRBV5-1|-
ASSLLAGAGYT
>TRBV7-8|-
ASSLAPRLAVTYEQY
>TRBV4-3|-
ASSQAQQGIVNTEAF
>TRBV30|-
AWRRSGANVLT
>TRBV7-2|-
ASSRAGQGAHEQY
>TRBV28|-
ASSTSGTAFREQY
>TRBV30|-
ASLAVYSGANVLT
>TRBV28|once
ASSLSGTSGIQETQY
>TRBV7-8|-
ASSQKTSGNYEQY
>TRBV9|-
ASSRGPEANTGELF
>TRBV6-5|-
ASSPGTGNTIY
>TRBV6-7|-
ASSYSWIYKGTCPPFYGYT
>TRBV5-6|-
ASSLAGGGNYNEQF
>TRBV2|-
ASSETGLSGETQY
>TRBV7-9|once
ASSLPGTGGTGNTIY
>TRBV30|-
AWSVRTGGEAF
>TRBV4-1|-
ASSHSKQETQY
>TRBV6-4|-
ASSEASGRSYGYT
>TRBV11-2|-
ASSLFGGKPEQY
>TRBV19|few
ASSSSQPGSGYT
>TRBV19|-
ASSIRLPYEQY
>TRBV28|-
ASSQWGQGADEKLF
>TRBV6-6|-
ASSYGGRNEQY
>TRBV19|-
ASSIQGPGNTEAF
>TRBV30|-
AWSGSNEQF
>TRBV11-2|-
ASSLDIWSSYEQY
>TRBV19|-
ASSRTSGNTGELF
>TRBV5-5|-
ASSLGPGRGNQETQY
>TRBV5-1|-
ASSLGLAGGTYEQY
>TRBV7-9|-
ASTYGGSNQPQH
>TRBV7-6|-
ASSLSPGVGEQY
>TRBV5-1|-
ASSYGTGKSQGYT
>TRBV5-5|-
ASSLEEMNTEAF